This T cell receptor beta chain was retrieved from a study of graft-versus-host responses after intestinal transplantation. Across the whole study: Multivisceral, liver-intestinal, or isolated intestinal transplants were given to recipients.

Regarding this clone: What it recognizes is unknown.

The germline gives CDR1 SGHDN, CDR2 FVKESK. The CDR3 totals 16 residues. Trimming removed 0 bases at V and 5 bases at J, with 13 bases between. The assay was immunoSEQ multiplex PCR, and TCRdb's table has in-frame clones only and misses some. The sample shows about 86,000 clones, roughly nine tenths of them seen only once. The source material was unstimulated CD8+ T cells sorted from spleen or lymph node cells, sampled before intestinal transplant. The chain employs TRBV14 and TRBJ2-2; D is possibly TRBD2 (6 bases). The sequence derives from a human donor who received an intestinal transplant. The DNA of the CDR3 is TGTGCCAGCAGCCAAGAATCCGCGGGATTTACCGGGGAGCTGTTTTTT. This gives the protein CASSQESAGFTGELFF.